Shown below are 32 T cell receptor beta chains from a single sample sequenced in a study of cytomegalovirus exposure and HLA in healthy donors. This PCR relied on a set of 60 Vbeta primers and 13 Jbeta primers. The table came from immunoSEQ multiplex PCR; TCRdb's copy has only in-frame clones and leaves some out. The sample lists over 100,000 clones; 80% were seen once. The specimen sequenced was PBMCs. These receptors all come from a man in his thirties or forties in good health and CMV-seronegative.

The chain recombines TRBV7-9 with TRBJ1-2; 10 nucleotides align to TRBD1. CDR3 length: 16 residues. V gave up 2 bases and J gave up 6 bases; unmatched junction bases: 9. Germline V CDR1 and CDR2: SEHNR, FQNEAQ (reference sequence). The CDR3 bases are TGTGCCAGCAGCTTACCGGGACAGGGGATTTTAAATGGCTACACCTTC. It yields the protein CASSLPGQGILNGYTF.

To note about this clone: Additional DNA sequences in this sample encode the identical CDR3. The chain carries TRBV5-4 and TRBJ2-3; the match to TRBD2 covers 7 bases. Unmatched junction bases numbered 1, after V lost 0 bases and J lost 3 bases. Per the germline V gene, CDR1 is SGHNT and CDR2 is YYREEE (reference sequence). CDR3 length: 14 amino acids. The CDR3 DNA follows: TGTGCCAGCAGCTTGGCGGGAGGTACAGATACGCAGTATTTT. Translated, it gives CASSLAGGTDTQYF.

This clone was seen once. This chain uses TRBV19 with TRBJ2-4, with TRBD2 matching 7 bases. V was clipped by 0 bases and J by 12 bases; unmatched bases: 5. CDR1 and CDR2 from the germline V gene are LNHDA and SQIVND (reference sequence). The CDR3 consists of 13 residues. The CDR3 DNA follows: TGTGCCAGTAGTATAGATCCCACGGGGGGTCAGTACTTC. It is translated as CASSIDPTGGQYF. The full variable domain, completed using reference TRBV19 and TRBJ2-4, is DGGITQSPKYLFRKEGQNVTLSCEQNLNHDAMYWYRQDPGQGLRLIYYSQIVNDFQKGDIAEGYSVSREKKESFPLTVTSAQKNPTAFYLCASSIDPTGGQYFGAGTRLSVL.

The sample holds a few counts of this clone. The CDR3 sequence is CASSESNQPQHF. DNA for the CDR3: TGTGCCAGCTCAGAGAGTAATCAGCCCCAGCATTTT. This chain connects TRBV18 to TRBJ1-5; no definite D call. Germline CDR1 KGHSH, CDR2 LQKENI. V was clipped by 5 bases and J by 4 bases, with 6 bases between them. CDR3 length equals 12 residues.

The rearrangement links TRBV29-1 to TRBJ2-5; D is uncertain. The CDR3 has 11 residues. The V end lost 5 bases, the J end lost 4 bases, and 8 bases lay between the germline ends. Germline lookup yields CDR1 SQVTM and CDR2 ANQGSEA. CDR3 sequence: CSVSVSETQYF. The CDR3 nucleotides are TGCAGCGTTTCCGTCTCAGAGACCCAGTACTTC.

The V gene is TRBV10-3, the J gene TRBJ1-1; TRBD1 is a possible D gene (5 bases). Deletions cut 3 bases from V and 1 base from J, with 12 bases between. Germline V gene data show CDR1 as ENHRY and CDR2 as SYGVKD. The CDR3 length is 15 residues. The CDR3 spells CAISDSGDGNTEAFF. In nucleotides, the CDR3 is TGTGCCATCAGTGATTCGGGGGACGGGAACACTGAAGCTTTCTTT.

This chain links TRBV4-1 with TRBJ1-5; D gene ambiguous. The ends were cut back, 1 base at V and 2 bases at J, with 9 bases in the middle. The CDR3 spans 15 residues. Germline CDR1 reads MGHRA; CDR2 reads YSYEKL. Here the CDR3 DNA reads TGCGCCAGCAGCCAAGTAATCGGTCGCAATCAGCCCCAGCATTTT. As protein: CASSQVIGRNQPQHF.

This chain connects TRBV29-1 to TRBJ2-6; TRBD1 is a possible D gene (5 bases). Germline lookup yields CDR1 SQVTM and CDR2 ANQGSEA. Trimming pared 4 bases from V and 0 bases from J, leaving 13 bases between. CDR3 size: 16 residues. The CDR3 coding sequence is TGCAGCGTTGTATGGGGCTGGAGCTCTGGGGCCAACGTCCTGACTTTC. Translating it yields CSVVWGWSSGANVLTF.

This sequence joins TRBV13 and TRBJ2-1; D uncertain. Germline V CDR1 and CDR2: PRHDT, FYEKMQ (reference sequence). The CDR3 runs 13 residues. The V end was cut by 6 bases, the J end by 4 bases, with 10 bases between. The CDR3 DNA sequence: TGTGCCAGCAGTGGAGTTCCTTACAATGAGCAGTTCTTC. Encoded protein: CASSGVPYNEQFF. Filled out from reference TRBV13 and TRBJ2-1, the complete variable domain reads AAGVIQSPRHLIKEKRETATLKCYPIPRHDTVYWYQQGPGQDPQFLISFYEKMQSDKGSIPDRFSAQQFSDYHSELNMSSLELGDSALYFCASSGVPYNEQFFGPGTRLTVL.

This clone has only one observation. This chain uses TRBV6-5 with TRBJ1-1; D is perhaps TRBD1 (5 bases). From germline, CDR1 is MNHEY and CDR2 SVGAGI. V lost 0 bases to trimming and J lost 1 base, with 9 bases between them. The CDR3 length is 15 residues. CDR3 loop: CASSYSPGQNTEAFF. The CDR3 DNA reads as TGTGCCAGCAGTTACTCGCCAGGACAGAACACTGAAGCTTTCTTT.

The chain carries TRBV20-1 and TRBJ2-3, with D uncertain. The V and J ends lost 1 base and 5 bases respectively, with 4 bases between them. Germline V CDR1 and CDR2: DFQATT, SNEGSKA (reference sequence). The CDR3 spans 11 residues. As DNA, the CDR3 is TGCAGTGCTAGAGCTAGAGATACGCAGTATTTT. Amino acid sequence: CSARARDTQYF.

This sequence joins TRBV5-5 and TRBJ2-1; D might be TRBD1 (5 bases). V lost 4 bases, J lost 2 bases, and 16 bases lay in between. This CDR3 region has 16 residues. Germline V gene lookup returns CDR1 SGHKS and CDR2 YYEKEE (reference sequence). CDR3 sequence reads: CASSLGQGAAYNEQFF. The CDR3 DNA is TGTGCCAGCAGCCTTGGTCAGGGTGCCGCCTACAATGAGCAGTTCTTC.

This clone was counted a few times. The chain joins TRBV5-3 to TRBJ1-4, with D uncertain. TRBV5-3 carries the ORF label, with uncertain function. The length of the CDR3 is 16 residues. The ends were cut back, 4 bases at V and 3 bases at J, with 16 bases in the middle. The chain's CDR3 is CARSQISGFPNEKLFF. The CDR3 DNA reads TGTGCCAGAAGCCAGATCTCCGGGTTCCCTAATGAAAAACTGTTTTTT.

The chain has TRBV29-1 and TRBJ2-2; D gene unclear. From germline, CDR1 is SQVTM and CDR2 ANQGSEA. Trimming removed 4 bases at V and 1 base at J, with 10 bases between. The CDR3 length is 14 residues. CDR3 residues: CSVGPSLNTGELFF. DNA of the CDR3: TGCAGCGTTGGCCCGAGCCTGAACACCGGGGAGCTGTTTTTT.

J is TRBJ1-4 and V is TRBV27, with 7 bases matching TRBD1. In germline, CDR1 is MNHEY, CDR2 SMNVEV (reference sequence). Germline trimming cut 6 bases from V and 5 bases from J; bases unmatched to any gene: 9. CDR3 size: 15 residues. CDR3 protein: CASSPAGTENEKLFF. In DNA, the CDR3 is TGTGCCAGCAGCCCCGCCGGGACAGAGAATGAAAAACTGTTTTTT.

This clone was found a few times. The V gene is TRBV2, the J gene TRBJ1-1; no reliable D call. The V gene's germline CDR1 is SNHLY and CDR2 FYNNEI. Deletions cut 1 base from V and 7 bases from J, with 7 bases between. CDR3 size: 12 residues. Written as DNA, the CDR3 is TGTGCCAGCAGTGAAGGGCAGCGTGAAGCTTTCTTT. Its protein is CASSEGQREAFF.

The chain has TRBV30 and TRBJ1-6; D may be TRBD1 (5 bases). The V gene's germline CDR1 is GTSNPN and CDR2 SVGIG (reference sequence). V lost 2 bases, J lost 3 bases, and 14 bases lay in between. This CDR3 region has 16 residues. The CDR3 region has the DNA TGTGCCTGGAGTCTTTCGACAGCCCGCTATAATTCACCCCTCCACTTT. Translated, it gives CAWSLSTARYNSPLHF.

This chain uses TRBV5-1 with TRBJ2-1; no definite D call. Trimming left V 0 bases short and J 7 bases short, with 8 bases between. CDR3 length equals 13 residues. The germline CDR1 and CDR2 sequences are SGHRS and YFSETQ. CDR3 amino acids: CASSLGPANEQFF. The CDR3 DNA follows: TGCGCCAGCAGCTTGGGGCCTGCAAATGAGCAGTTCTTC.

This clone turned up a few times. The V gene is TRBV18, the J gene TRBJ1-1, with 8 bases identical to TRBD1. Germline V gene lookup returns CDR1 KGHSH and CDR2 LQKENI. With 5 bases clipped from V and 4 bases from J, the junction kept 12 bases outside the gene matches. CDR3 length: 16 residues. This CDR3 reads CASSSATGGGGTEAFF. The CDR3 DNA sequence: TGTGCCAGCTCATCAGCAACAGGGGGAGGTGGCACTGAAGCTTTCTTT.

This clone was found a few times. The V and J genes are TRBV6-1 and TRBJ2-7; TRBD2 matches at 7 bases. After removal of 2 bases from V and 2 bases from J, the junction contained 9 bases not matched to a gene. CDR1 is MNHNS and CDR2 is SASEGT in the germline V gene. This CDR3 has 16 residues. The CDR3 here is CASSELIRLAAYEQYF. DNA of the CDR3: TGTGCCAGCAGTGAATTAATCCGGCTAGCGGCCTACGAGCAGTACTTC.

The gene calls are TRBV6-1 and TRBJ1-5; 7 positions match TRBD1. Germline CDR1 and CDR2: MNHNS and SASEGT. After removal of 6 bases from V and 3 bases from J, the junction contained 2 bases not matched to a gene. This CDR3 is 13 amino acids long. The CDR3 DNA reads TGTGCCAGCAGAGGACAGGTCAATCAGCCCCAGCATTTT. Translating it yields CASRGQVNQPQHF.

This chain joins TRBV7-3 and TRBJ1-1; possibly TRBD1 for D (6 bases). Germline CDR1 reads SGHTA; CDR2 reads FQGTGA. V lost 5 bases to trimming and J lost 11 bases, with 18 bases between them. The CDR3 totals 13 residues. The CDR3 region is CASSPSGATRAFF. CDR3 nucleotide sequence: TGTGCCAGCAGCCCCTCAGGGGCCACTCGGGCTTTCTTT.

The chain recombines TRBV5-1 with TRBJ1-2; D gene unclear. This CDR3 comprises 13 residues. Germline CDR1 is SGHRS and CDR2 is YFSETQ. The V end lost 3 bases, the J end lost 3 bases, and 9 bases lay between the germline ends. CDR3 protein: CASSSYGDYGYTF. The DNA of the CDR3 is TGCGCCAGCAGCTCTTACGGAGACTATGGCTACACCTTC. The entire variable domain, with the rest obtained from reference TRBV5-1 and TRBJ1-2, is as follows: KAGVTQTPRYLIKTRGQQVTLSCSPISGHRSVSWYQQTPGQGLQFLFEYFSETQRNKGNFPGRFSGRQFSNSRSEMNVSTLELGDSALYLCASSSYGDYGYTFGSGTRLTVV.

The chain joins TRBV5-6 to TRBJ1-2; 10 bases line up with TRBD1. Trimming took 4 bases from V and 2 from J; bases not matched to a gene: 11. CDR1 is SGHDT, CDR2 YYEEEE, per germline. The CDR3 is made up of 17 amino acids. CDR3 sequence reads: CASSPLGTGESNYGYTF. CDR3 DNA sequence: TGTGCCAGCAGCCCCCTCGGGACAGGGGAATCCAACTATGGCTACACCTTC.

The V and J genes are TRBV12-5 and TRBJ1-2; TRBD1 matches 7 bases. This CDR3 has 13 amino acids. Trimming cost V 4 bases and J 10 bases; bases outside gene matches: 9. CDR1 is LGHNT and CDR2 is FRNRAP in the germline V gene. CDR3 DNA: TGTGCTAGTGGTTCGCTTATGACAGGGCTCTACACCTTC. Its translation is CASGSLMTGLYTF.

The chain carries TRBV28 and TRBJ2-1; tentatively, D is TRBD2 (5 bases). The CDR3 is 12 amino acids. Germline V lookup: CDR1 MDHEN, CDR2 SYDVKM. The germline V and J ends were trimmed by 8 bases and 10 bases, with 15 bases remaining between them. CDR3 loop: CASAWERPEQFF. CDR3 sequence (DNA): TGTGCCAGCGCCTGGGAGCGGCCCGAGCAGTTCTTC. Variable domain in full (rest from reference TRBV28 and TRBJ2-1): DVKVTQSSRYLVKRTGEKVFLECVQDMDHENMFWYRQDPGLGLRLIYFSYDVKMKEKGDIPEGYSVSREKKERFSLILESASTNQTSMYLCASAWERPEQFFGPGTRLTVL.

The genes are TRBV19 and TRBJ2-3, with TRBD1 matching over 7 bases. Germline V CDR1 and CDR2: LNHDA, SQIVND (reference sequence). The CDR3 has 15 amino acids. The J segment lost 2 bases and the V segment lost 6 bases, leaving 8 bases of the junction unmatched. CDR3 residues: CASRHLGGDTDTQYF. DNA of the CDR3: TGTGCCAGTAGACACCTAGGGGGCGACACAGATACGCAGTATTTT.

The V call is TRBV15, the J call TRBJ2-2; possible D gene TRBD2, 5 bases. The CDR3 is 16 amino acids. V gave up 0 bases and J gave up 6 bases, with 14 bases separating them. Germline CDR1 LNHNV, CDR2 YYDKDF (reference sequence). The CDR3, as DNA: TGTGCCACCAGCAGAGATTCCGTCGGGGTAGCCGGGGAGCTGTTTTTT. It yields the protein CATSRDSVGVAGELFF.

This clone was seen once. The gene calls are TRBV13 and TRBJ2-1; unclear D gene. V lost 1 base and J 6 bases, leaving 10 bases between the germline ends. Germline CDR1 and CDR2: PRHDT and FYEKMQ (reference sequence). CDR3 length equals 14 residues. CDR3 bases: TGTGCCAGCAGCTTAGTGACGGGTCGCAATGAGCAGTTCTTC. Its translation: CASSLVTGRNEQFF.

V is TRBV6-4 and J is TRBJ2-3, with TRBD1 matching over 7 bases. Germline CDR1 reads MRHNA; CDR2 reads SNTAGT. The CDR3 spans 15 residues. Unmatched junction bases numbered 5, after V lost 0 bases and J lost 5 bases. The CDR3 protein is CASSDSGGAVDTQYF. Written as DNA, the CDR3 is TGTGCCAGCAGTGACTCAGGGGGCGCGGTAGATACGCAGTATTTT.

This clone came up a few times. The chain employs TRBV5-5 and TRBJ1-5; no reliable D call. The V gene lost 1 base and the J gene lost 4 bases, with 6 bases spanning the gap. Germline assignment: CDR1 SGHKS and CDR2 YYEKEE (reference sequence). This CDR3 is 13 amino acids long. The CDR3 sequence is CASSLLVNQPQHF. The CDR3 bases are TGTGCCAGCAGCTTGCTAGTAAATCAGCCCCAGCATTTT.

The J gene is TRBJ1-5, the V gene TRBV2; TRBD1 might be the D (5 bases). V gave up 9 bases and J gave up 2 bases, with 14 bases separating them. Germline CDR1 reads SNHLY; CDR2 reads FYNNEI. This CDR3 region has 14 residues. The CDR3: CASGWGVGNQPQHF. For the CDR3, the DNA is TGTGCCAGTGGCTGGGGGGTAGGCAATCAGCCCCAGCATTTT.